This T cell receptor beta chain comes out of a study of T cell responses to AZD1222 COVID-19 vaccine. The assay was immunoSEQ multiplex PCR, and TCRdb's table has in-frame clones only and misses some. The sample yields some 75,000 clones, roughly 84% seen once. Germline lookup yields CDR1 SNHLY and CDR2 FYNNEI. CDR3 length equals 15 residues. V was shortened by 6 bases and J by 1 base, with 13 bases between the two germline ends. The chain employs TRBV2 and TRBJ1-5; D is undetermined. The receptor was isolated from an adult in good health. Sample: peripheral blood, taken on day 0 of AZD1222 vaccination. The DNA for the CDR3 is TGTGCCAGCAGCGCCGAGGGAGTAAGCAATCAGCCCCAGCATTTT. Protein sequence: CASSAEGVSNQPQHF.